These T cell receptor beta chains were read from a single sample in a study of blood T cell repertoires in COVID-19. Assay used: immunoSEQ multiplex PCR; TCRdb lists only in-frame clones, some missing. The sample holds some 180,000 clones, 88% seen once. Sequenced material: peripheral blood. The source of these receptors is a man aged 40-50 years with active or convalescent COVID-19. CDR3s include the opening cysteine and the closing phenylalanine or tryptophan. The D gene is left open where the match is weak. The listing skips clone size in some rows; elsewhere it reads once, few, many or a size class.

D: TRBD2
J: TRBJ2-7
size: NA
length: 21
V: TRBV28
CDR3: CASSSPRWASGRADYPWEQYF
DNA: TGTGCCAGCAGTAGCCCTCGTTGGGCTAGCGGGAGGGCCGATTACCCCTGGGAGCAGTACTTC

D: NA
J: TRBJ1-2
size: once
length: 13
V: TRBV30
CDR3: CAWSVGSSYGYTF
DNA: TGTGCCTGGAGTGTGGGGAGTTCTTATGGCTACACCTTC

D: TRBD1
J: TRBJ1-5
size: NA
length: 17
V: TRBV3-1/TRBV3-2
CDR3: CASSQDWTGRSQFPQHF
DNA: TGTGCCAGCAGCCAAGATTGGACAGGGAGAAGCCAATTCCCCCAGCATTTT

D: NA
J: TRBJ1-5
size: NA
length: 15
V: TRBV19
CDR3: CASRVTENSNQPQHF
DNA: TGTGCCAGTAGAGTAACAGAGAATAGCAATCAGCCCCAGCATTTT

D: NA
J: TRBJ1-4
size: NA
length: 14
V: TRBV12-1
CDR3: CATNRGRTNEKLFF
DNA: TGTGCCACGAATCGAGGTCGTACTAATGAAAAACTGTTTTTT

D: NA
J: TRBJ1-6
size: NA
length: 15
V: TRBV7-2
CDR3: CASSNDSSYNSPLHF
DNA: TGTGCCAGCAGCAATGACAGCTCCTATAATTCACCCCTCCACTTT

D: TRBD1
J: TRBJ2-2
size: NA
length: 16
V: TRBV9
CDR3: CASSPTSGQLTGELFF
DNA: TGTGCCAGCAGCCCGACTTCGGGACAGCTTACCGGGGAGCTGTTTTTT

D: NA
J: TRBJ2-7
size: NA
length: 15
V: TRBV7-2
CDR3: CASSLAWGRSYEQYF
DNA: TGTGCCAGCAGCTTAGCGTGGGGGCGCTCCTACGAGCAGTACTTC

D: NA
J: TRBJ1-3
size: NA
length: 15
V: TRBV3-1/TRBV3-2
CDR3: CASSRTRSSGNTIYF
DNA: TGTGCCAGCAGCCGGACACGGAGCTCTGGAAACACCATATATTTT

D: TRBD1
J: TRBJ1-2
size: once
length: 15
V: TRBV27
CDR3: CASSPTTGVNYGYTF
DNA: TGTGCCAGCAGTCCGACGACAGGGGTCAACTATGGCTACACCTTC

D: NA
J: TRBJ1-5
size: NA
length: 13
V: TRBV5-1
CDR3: CASSLLLGQPQHF
DNA: TGCGCCAGCAGCTTGTTGTTGGGCCAGCCCCAGCATTTT